This record looks at one TCR beta chain sequence and its context. Individuals drawn from approximately 26 US areas were about 18 to 90 years old. Cohort allocation depended upon clinical history that participants reported. As originally analysed: Researchers report that nucleated cell counts were estimated from reference gene primer amplification. Some clones are missing from TCRdb's copy, which holds only in-frame ones; the method was immunoSEQ multiplex PCR. That table furnishes V, J and clone size, whereas the DNA furnished D and trimming. The table records over 200,000 clones, less than 90% of them present only once. This specimen belongs to a study of blood T cell repertoires in COVID-19. Study as a whole: Sources were T cells, B-cell-depleted T cells, or PBMCs; the material itself was cDNA or gDNA.

After removal of 1 base from V and 3 bases from J, the junction contained 8 bases not matched to a gene. Germline CDR1 SGHAT, CDR2 FQNNGV. This CDR3 contains 18 residues. V usage is TRBV11-2 and J usage is TRBJ2-3; 12 nucleotides agree with TRBD2. The receptor was isolated from a woman aged 40 to 49 who had recovered from COVID-19. What was sequenced was PBMCs or T cells enriched from blood (not recorded which). In DNA, the CDR3 is TGTGCCAGCAGCTTAGGTCCTAGCGGGAGGGCAGGGACAGATACGCAGTATTTT. It codes for CASSLGPSGRAGTDTQYF.